This T cell receptor (beta chain) originates from a study of identical twins. Notes on the study in general: Beta out-of-frame sequences displayed a weaker excess of sharing between twins.

This clonotype showed up many times. Its cognate antigen is unknown. From the 5' RACE reads, TCRdb called clonotypes with MiXCR, one entry per CDR3 protein. The data contain around 290,000 distinct CDR3 sequences, roughly 10% of them singletons. The same sample was also studied in work on yellow fever vaccine responses in identical twins.

The sample was CD8+ T cells sorted from blood. The TCR was taken from a woman aged 18-29 years in good health.

The CDR3 coding sequence is TGCGCCAGCAGCCCTACACCTTTTATGGAGTGGTACGAGCAGTACTTC. As protein: CASSPTPFMEWYEQYF. The chain recombines TRBV5-1 with TRBJ2-7; no definite D call. Per the germline V gene, CDR1 is SGHRS and CDR2 is YFSETQ. The V and J ends lost 4 bases and 4 bases respectively, with 21 bases between them. The CDR3 runs 16 residues.